A selection of T cell receptor beta chains follows, all from one sample in a study of regulatory T cells in long-lasting Graves disease. Each CDR3 protein is one row after TCRdb ran MiXCR on the multiplex PCR reads. The sample holds 400,000 or so distinct CDR3 sequences, about a quarter seen once. The material was peripheral blood mononuclear cells (PBMCs), obtained when the disease was refractory, from a patient treated with antithyroid drugs. All receptors come from a female donor with Graves disease. The CDR3 runs from the conserved cysteine through the conserved F or W. Fields, in order: J gene, clone size, V gene, D gene, CDR3 protein, CDR3 DNA. D genes are given only for firm matches. A clone size is listed for some rows: how often the clone was seen (once, few, many), or a class if it is expanded.

>TRBJ1-1|many|TRBV6-1|TRBD1
CASIRQGGNTEAFF
TGTGCCAGCATCAGACAGGGGGGAAACACTGAAGCTTTCTTT
>TRBJ1-1|few|TRBV20-1|TRBD1
CSAGRGTASMAFF
TGCAGTGCTGGACGGGGGACAGCAAGTATGGCTTTCTTT
>TRBJ2-7|many|TRBV12-3/TRBV12-4|TRBD1
CASSPGQGGEQYF
TGTGCCAGCAGTCCGGGACAGGGCGGCGAGCAGTACTTC
>TRBJ1-5|-|TRBV20-1|TRBD1
CSARVRVGQLYSNQPQHF
TGCAGTGCTAGAGTTCGGGTGGGACAGCTGTATAGCAATCAGCCCCAGCATTTT
>TRBJ1-5|few|TRBV28|-
CASSSRILDGSEHF
TGTGCCAGCAGTTCAAGGATCCTGGACGGATCTGAGCATTTT
>TRBJ1-2|-|TRBV6-2/TRBV6-3|TRBD1
CASSPGTGINYGSYTF
TGTGCCAGCAGTCCTGGGACAGGGATAAACTATGGGAGCTACACCTTC
>TRBJ2-3|-|TRBV20-1|-
CSAIAVSTDTQYF
TGCAGTGCTATAGCGGTTAGCACAGATACGCAGTATTTT
>TRBJ1-2|few|TRBV2|-
CASSFDRFYGYTF
TGTGCCAGCAGTTTCGACAGGTTCTATGGCTACACCTTC
>TRBJ2-5|many|TRBV7-8|-
CASNPSLWTRETQYF
TGTGCCAGCAACCCGTCTTTGTGGACACGAGAGACCCAGTACTTC
>TRBJ2-2|-|TRBV7-9|TRBD1
CASSLELTGGSGELFF
TGTGCCAGCAGCTTGGAACTGACAGGGGGCTCCGGGGAGCTGTTTTTT
>TRBJ2-3|few|TRBV7-2|TRBD1
CASKGQALTDTQYF
TGTGCCAGCAAGGGACAGGCCCTCACAGATACGCAGTATTTT
>TRBJ2-7|many|TRBV6-1|-
CASRLGGSAPYEQYF
TGTGCCAGCAGGCTCGGGGGTTCAGCCCCCTACGAGCAGTACTTC
>TRBJ2-7|once|TRBV7-2|TRBD2
CASSSERGYERYF
TGTGCCAGCAGCTCGGAGCGGGGCTACGAGCGGTACTTC
>TRBJ1-1|-|TRBV6-1|TRBD1
CASNRDSVNTEAFF
TGTGCCAGCAACAGGGACAGCGTGAACACTGAAGCTTTCTTT
>TRBJ2-1|-|TRBV24-1|TRBD2
CATSDPSGSYNEQFF
TGTGCCACCAGTGACCCTAGCGGGAGCTACAATGAGCAGTTCTTC
>TRBJ2-5|many|TRBV20-1|-
CSARDPGPETQYF
TGCAGTGCTAGAGATCCCGGGCCTGAGACCCAGTACTTC
>TRBJ1-5|many|TRBV6-1|TRBD1
CASSEGGTGGLSNQPQHF
TGTGCCAGCAGTGAGGGGGGGACAGGGGGCTTGAGCAATCAGCCCCAGCATTTT
>TRBJ2-7|few|TRBV5-1|TRBD2
CASSLALTSGRPYEQYF
TGCGCCAGCAGCTTGGCCCTTACTAGCGGGAGGCCCTACGAGCAGTACTTC
>TRBJ2-1|-|TRBV2|TRBD2
CASSVPMAGESYNEQFF
TGTGCCAGCAGTGTCCCTATGGCGGGAGAATCCTACAATGAGCAGTTCTTC
>TRBJ1-2|-|TRBV6-5|TRBD1
CASSYRDREFANYGYTF
TGTGCCAGCAGTTACCGGGACAGGGAGTTCGCTAACTATGGCTACACCTTC
>TRBJ1-1|few|TRBV6-1|TRBD1
CASSTRGRGKNTEAFF
TGTGCCAGCAGTACCAGGGGGCGAGGGAAGAACACTGAAGCTTTCTTT
>TRBJ1-1|-|TRBV10-2|-
CASLETANTEAFF
TGCGCCAGCTTGGAGACAGCGAACACTGAAGCTTTCTTT
>TRBJ1-5|-|TRBV12-3/TRBV12-4|TRBD1
CASSPLGQGNNQPQHF
TGTGCCAGCAGTCCCCTCGGACAGGGTAACAATCAGCCCCAGCATTTT
>TRBJ2-2|-|TRBV5-1|TRBD2
CASSHLAGGKTGELFF
TGCGCCAGCAGCCATCTAGCGGGAGGAAAGACCGGGGAGCTGTTTTTT
>TRBJ1-2|few|TRBV12-3/TRBV12-4|-
CASSSEGQTYGYTF
TGTGCCAGCAGTTCGGAGGGGCAAACCTATGGCTACACCTTC
>TRBJ1-2|many|TRBV3-1|-
CASSQDQVTDSHGYTF
TGTGCCAGCAGCCAAGATCAGGTGACCGACAGCCATGGCTACACCTTC